A selection of T cell receptor beta chains follows, all from one sample in a study of cytomegalovirus exposure and HLA in healthy donors. Generated by immunoSEQ multiplex PCR, the TCRdb table keeps only in-frame clones and is missing some. Altogether about 210,000 clones are present, roughly 82% being singletons, with the ten largest covering approximately 5.7%. The specimen was PBMCs. The receptor set was obtained from a man aged 35-49 years in good health and CMV-seropositive. CDR3s include the opening cysteine and the closing phenylalanine or tryptophan. The order of the fields is V gene, D gene, clone size, J gene, CDR3 protein, CDR3 DNA. A D gene is named only where the DNA matches it firmly. Not all rows give a size; the values are once, few, many and, for expanded clones, a class.

TRBV18	.	.	TRBJ1-1	CASSPLGQMNTEAFF	TGTGCCAGCTCACCATTAGGACAGATGAACACTGAAGCTTTCTTT
TRBV27	.	.	TRBJ2-7	CASSSAGSVDEQYF	TGTGCCAGCAGTTCAGCCGGGAGTGTCGACGAGCAGTACTTC
TRBV5-1	.	.	TRBJ1-1	CASSFGGRDTEAFF	TGCGCCAGCAGCTTCGGGGGACGGGACACTGAAGCTTTCTTT
TRBV29-1	TRBD1	once	TRBJ1-2	CSVVEGAEGYTF	TGCAGCGTTGTAGAGGGGGCTGAAGGCTACACCTTC
TRBV4-1	TRBD1	.	TRBJ2-2	CASRITGESGELFF	TGCGCCAGCAGAATCACAGGGGAATCCGGGGAGCTGTTTTTT
TRBV5-1	TRBD2	.	TRBJ2-1	CASSLIPSGSAGDEQFF	TGCGCCAGCAGCTTGATCCCTAGCGGGTCAGCGGGTGATGAGCAGTTCTTC
TRBV18	.	.	TRBJ1-3	CASSPRLDSGNTIYF	TGTGCCAGCTCGCCTAGGCTTGACTCTGGAAACACCATATATTTT
TRBV6-1	.	.	TRBJ1-1	CASSDRGLEAFF	TGTGCCAGCAGTGATCGAGGTTTAGAAGCTTTCTTT
TRBV27	.	.	TRBJ1-2	CASGLRAPYGYTF	TGTGCCAGCGGTCTGCGGGCGCCGTATGGCTACACCTTC
TRBV4-1	TRBD1	once	TRBJ1-5	CASSQDPTGDAAALNQPQHF	TGCGCCAGCAGCCAAGATCCTACAGGGGACGCGGCGGCCCTCAATCAGCCCCAGCATTTT
TRBV7-3	.	.	TRBJ2-1	CASSLGQGSGNEQFF	TGTGCCAGCAGCTTGGGCCAGGGGTCAGGGAATGAGCAGTTCTTC
TRBV27	.	few	TRBJ1-6	CASTPGGVRNSPLHF	TGTGCCAGCACCCCGGGAGGGGTAAGGAATTCACCCCTCCACTTT
TRBV5-4	TRBD1	few	TRBJ1-3	CASSSGTGVNTIYF	TGTGCCAGCAGCTCCGGGACAGGGGTAAACACCATATATTTT
TRBV6-5	.	.	TRBJ2-1	CASSYSAGNEQFF	TGTGCCAGCAGTTACTCCGCCGGGAATGAGCAGTTCTTC
TRBV7-3	.	.	TRBJ2-1	CASSRGSSLLGEQFF	TGTGCCAGCAGCCGTGGATCTAGTCTTCTTGGTGAGCAGTTCTTC
TRBV5-1	.	once	TRBJ2-5	CASSLISKPETQYF	TGCGCCAGCAGCTTGATATCTAAACCAGAGACCCAGTACTTC
TRBV6-5	TRBD2	.	TRBJ2-3	CASSRLAGGDTQYF	TGTGCCAGCAGTCGACTAGCGGGAGGGGATACGCAGTATTTT
TRBV6-5	.	once	TRBJ1-2	CASSQGVDYTF	TGTGCCAGCAGTCAGGGCGTCGACTACACCTTC
TRBV5-6	.	.	TRBJ2-5	CASSFQTGQETQYF	TGTGCCAGCAGCTTTCAGACGGGCCAAGAGACCCAGTACTTC
TRBV19	TRBD1	.	TRBJ2-2	CASSRRGGPNTGELFF	TGTGCCAGTAGTAGGAGAGGGGGCCCGAACACCGGGGAGCTGTTTTTT
TRBV19	.	.	TRBJ1-1	CASRFRQVHTEAFF	TGTGCCAGTAGGTTTAGACAGGTTCACACTGAAGCTTTCTTT
TRBV4-1	TRBD2	.	TRBJ2-7	CASSPSSGSGYEQYF	TGCGCCAGCAGCCCCTCTAGCGGGAGCGGCTACGAGCAGTACTTC
TRBV30	TRBD1	once	TRBJ2-2	CAWSTSGGGLTGELFF	TGTGCCTGGAGTACCTCAGGGGGCGGGCTAACCGGGGAGCTGTTTTTT
TRBV2	.	.	TRBJ1-6	CASSASQGLSPLHF	TGTGCCAGCAGTGCGAGCCAGGGTCTTTCACCCCTCCACTTT
TRBV11-3	.	.	TRBJ2-7	CASSFVDPSPDYYEQYF	TGTGCCAGCAGCTTCGTGGACCCCTCTCCCGACTACTACGAGCAGTACTTC
TRBV19	.	.	TRBJ1-1	CASSMGPWNTEAFF	TGTGCCAGTAGTATGGGGCCTTGGAACACTGAAGCTTTCTTT
TRBV19	TRBD2	few	TRBJ2-7	CASSVGTSGRLREQYF	TGTGCCAGTAGTGTCGGGACTAGCGGGAGACTACGCGAGCAGTACTTC